These T cell receptor beta chains were read from a single sample in a study of cytomegalovirus exposure and HLA in healthy donors. The data were produced by immunoSEQ multiplex PCR, yet TCRdb's version contains in-frame clones alone and is incomplete. The sample consists of 100,000 or so clones, around 80% of them appearing once. The sample taken for sequencing was PBMCs. These receptors were taken from a man aged 40-55 years in good health and CMV-seropositive. The CDR3 runs from the conserved cysteine through the conserved F or W. Fields, in order: J gene, D gene, clone size, V gene, CDR3 protein, CDR3 DNA. D genes are given only for firm matches. Clone size is given for some rows only: seen once, a few or many times, or a class if the clone is expanded.

TRBJ2-2	TRBD1	-	TRBV5-4	CASSLVTGRVFF	TGTGCCAGCAGCTTGGTGACAGGGAGAGTGTTTTTT
TRBJ2-3	TRBD2	-	TRBV7-3	CASSLSRGGRDTQYF	TGTGCCAGCAGCTTATCGCGGGGGGGCAGGGATACGCAGTATTTT
TRBJ2-2	TRBD1	-	TRBV7-6	CASSSRGHSGELFF	TGTGCCAGCAGCTCAAGGGGGCATAGCGGGGAGCTGTTTTTT
TRBJ2-7	-	-	TRBV2	CASGQLRYEQYF	TGTGCCAGCGGTCAACTTCGCTACGAGCAGTACTTC
TRBJ2-7	-	-	TRBV10-3	CAISEQGRRKYF	TGTGCCATCAGTGAGCAGGGTCGCCGCAAGTACTTC
TRBJ1-1	-	-	TRBV20-1	CSARGTFEAFF	TGCAGTGCTAGAGGGACATTTGAAGCTTTCTTT
TRBJ2-1	TRBD2	-	TRBV7-9	CASSSIGTSTVNYNEQFF	TGTGCCAGCAGCTCCATCGGGACTAGCACGGTCAACTACAATGAGCAGTTCTTC
TRBJ1-4	-	-	TRBV28	CASSPLLHEKLFF	TGTGCCAGCAGCCCACTCCTCCATGAAAAACTGTTTTTT
TRBJ2-5	-	-	TRBV27	CASSFYRAGETQYF	TGTGCCAGCAGTTTCTACAGGGCAGGAGAGACCCAGTACTTC
TRBJ1-2	TRBD1	-	TRBV19	CASSIQGQGAGGYTF	TGTGCCAGTAGTATTCAGGGACAGGGGGCCGGTGGCTACACCTTC
TRBJ1-2	TRBD1	-	TRBV6-5	CASTSGRGRGYTF	TGTGCCAGCACCTCCGGGAGGGGGCGGGGCTACACCTTC
TRBJ2-5	TRBD1	once	TRBV7-9	CASSRDRGYQETQYF	TGTGCCAGCAGCCGGGACAGGGGGTACCAAGAGACCCAGTACTTC
TRBJ1-5	-	few	TRBV21-1	CASSKRVGRRVPYSNQPQHF	TGTGCCAGCAGCAAAAGGGTTGGCAGGAGGGTTCCTTATAGCAATCAGCCCCAGCATTTT
TRBJ2-5	TRBD2	few	TRBV7-2	CASSSKLAGAQETQYF	TGTGCCAGCAGCTCCAAACTAGCGGGGGCCCAAGAGACCCAGTACTTC
TRBJ1-2	TRBD1	-	TRBV18	CASSPLDRGQGYTF	TGTGCCAGCTCACCGCTGGACAGGGGGCAAGGCTACACCTTC
TRBJ1-2	-	-	TRBV7-9	CASSPGQGYTF	TGTGCCAGCAGCCCTGGACAGGGCTACACCTTC
TRBJ2-2	TRBD2	-	TRBV7-8	CASSLRPVGGRARANTGELFF	TGTGCCAGCAGCTTACGTCCGGTTGGCGGGAGGGCTCGCGCGAACACCGGGGAGCTGTTTTTT
TRBJ2-6	-	-	TRBV6-5	CASSYSRGSGANVLTF	TGTGCCAGCAGTTACTCGAGGGGGTCTGGGGCCAACGTCCTGACTTTC
TRBJ2-1	-	-	TRBV30	CAWSGTNMNEQFF	TGTGCCTGGAGTGGGACTAATATGAATGAGCAGTTCTTC
TRBJ1-5	-	few	TRBV10-3	CAISAGNSNQPQHF	TGTGCCATCAGTGCCGGGAATAGCAATCAGCCCCAGCATTTT
TRBJ2-5	-	-	TRBV6-5	CASSYSDRHTETQYF	TGTGCCAGCAGTTACTCCGACAGGCATACCGAGACCCAGTACTTC
TRBJ1-3	TRBD1	-	TRBV6-1	CASTRKGATGNTIYF	TGTGCCAGCACCCGAAAGGGGGCGACTGGAAACACCATATATTTT
TRBJ2-6	-	few	TRBV25-1	CARRTASSGANGLTF	TGTGCCAGAAGGACAGCTAGCTCTGGGGCCAACGGCCTGACTTTC
TRBJ2-1	TRBD2	-	TRBV7-3	CASSLNGGRGEQFF	TGTGCCAGCAGCTTAAATGGCGGGAGGGGTGAGCAGTTCTTC
TRBJ2-7	-	-	TRBV18	CASSSGRLLSYEQYF	TGTGCCAGCTCATCAGGCAGGCTCCTCTCCTACGAGCAGTACTTC
TRBJ1-2	TRBD1	-	TRBV7-2	CASSLGMGQHYGYTF	TGTGCCAGCAGCTTAGGTATGGGACAGCACTATGGCTACACCTTC
TRBJ1-2	-	-	TRBV2	CASGSSYGYTF	TGTGCCTCTGGGAGTTCCTATGGCTACACCTTC
TRBJ1-2	TRBD1	-	TRBV5-4	CASSLAWTGGYTF	TGTGCCAGCAGCTTGGCCTGGACAGGGGGCTACACCTTC
TRBJ2-1	TRBD2	-	TRBV5-6	CASSLELAGRNEQFF	TGTGCCAGCAGCTTGGAACTAGCGGGAAGGAATGAGCAGTTCTTC
TRBJ2-7	TRBD2	few	TRBV7-9	CASSSQASRGSYEQYF	TGTGCCAGCAGCTCCCAGGCGTCGCGGGGGTCCTACGAGCAGTACTTC
TRBJ1-2	-	few	TRBV28	CASSPGGARGYTF	TGTGCCAGCAGTCCCGGGGGGGCGAGGGGCTACACCTTC
TRBJ2-3	TRBD2	once	TRBV2	CASRLADSQYF	TGTGCCAGCAGACTAGCGGACAGCCAGTATTTT
TRBJ1-1	TRBD1	-	TRBV9	CASSRDRVSEAFF	TGTGCCAGCAGCCGCGACAGGGTCTCAGAGGCTTTCTTT